This T cell receptor beta chain derives from a study of tumor-infiltrating lymphocytes in primary liver carcinoma (dated by TCRdb to 2017 to 2019). Looking at the study overall: Five patients with histopathologically diagnosed primary liver carcinoma underwent surgical resection in China between late 2015 and 2016. Of the five patients, three men and two women aged 30 to 69 years, four had hepatocellular carcinoma and one had combined HCC and intrahepatic cholangiocarcinoma. The tumors of the five patients were staged as T1-T3 N0M0, with maximum diameters ranging from about 4 to 10 cm. Samples yielded roughly 3.5 to 8 million productive TCRbeta reads; read depth did not differ significantly between tissue types. TCRbeta repertoire sequencing, expression microarrays and whole-exome sequencing were combined in the study across five regions of each liver tumor, with adjacent normal tissue and blood also included. A total of 35 or so specimens from 5 patients went through TCRbeta repertoire sequencing, namely 25 tumor regions, 5 adjacent noncancerous liver tissues and 5 peripheral blood samples. Technical replicate repertoires showed high reproducibility, with mean shared-clone rates roughly 0.88 and correlation coefficients above 0.98.

CDR1 MNHEY and CDR2 SVGAGI are derived from the germline V gene. CDR3 length: 12 amino acids, cysteine to phenylalanine. Of all the DNA, just the CDR3 is kept, 36 bases in frame from base 1. This clonotype was counted between two and nine times. What this receptor recognizes is not known. A much larger clone lies one base from this, so it may be a read error. TRIzol reagent was used to extract blood RNA from unsorted whole blood, while the DNeasy Blood & Tissue kit provided the germline DNA. Chronic HBV infection was present in the patients, and the patients were treatment-naive at sampling. Before surgery, approximately 3.8 milliliters of peripheral blood were collected into K2EDTA tubes. Paper-wide results and their limitations: Repertoire overlap was found to be higher between tumor regions (mean roughly 35%) than between tumor-adjacent (around 17%) or tumor-blood (approximately 15%) pairs, consistent with antigen-driven expansion. With just a handful of patients in the study, the authors point out that the findings should be validated in a larger study. Because the samples were bulk and unsorted, CD4+ and CD8+ T cell repertoires could not be compared. Because only the TCR beta chain was sequenced and unpaired alpha chains were not captured, true repertoire diversity is likely underestimated. The top 250 clones made up a significantly larger repertoire fraction in tumors than in blood (p = 0.039).

A constant-region primer and ProtoScript II reverse transcriptase were used to reverse-transcribe TCRbeta-specific cDNA from about 530 ng total RNA. Construction of the TCRbeta libraries relied on three nested rounds of multiplex PCR, following a slightly modified ARM-PCR procedure. Each of the first two PCR rounds ran for around 9 cycles and used multiplex TRBV1-TRBV30 forward primers together with a Cbeta reverse primer. Sample barcodes and Illumina adapters were added in a final 25-cycle PCR with Deep VentR polymerase. Before sequencing, amplicons between 200 and 500 bp were purified from gel using a QIAquick gel extraction kit. An Illumina HiSeq 2500 was used to sequence the TCRbeta amplicons with 250-bp paired-end reads. The paper's data handling went like this. Quality trimming of reads was performed with Trimmomatic v0.33, and paired reads were merged with FLASH v1.2.11 so that full CDR3 sequences could be recovered. V, D and J germline segments were assigned to the rearranged TCRbeta sequences by MiGEC v1.2.1b. VDJtools v1.0.0 computed clonotype statistics and Shannon-Wiener diversity indices. To cut down on sampling bias, every analysis after diversity analysis relied on just the 250 most abundant clonotypes from each sample. Using fastp at Q25 and MiXCR, TCRdb reprocessed the public reads and kept productive beta chains. Merged by CDR3 protein, the rows form single entries marked with the most common genes and DNA. The V and J calls were determined by TCRdb, not by the authors. This sample is represented by approximately 330,000 distinct CDR3 sequences; less than 70% of them were singletons. About 6% of the sample lies in the top ten.

The sequence was obtained from a middle-aged man with primary liver carcinoma and hepatitis B virus infection. The chain uses TRBV6-5 and TRBJ1-2; the D gene is perhaps TRBD1, on 6 matching bases. Sample: peripheral blood. The CDR3 reads as follows: CASSRGFDGCTF. Here is the DNA: TGTGCCAGCAGCAGGGGTTTCGATGGCTGCACCTTC.